These 4 T cell receptor beta chains were sequenced from one sample in a study of patients and donors after allogeneic stem cell transplantation. Each CDR3 protein gets one entry after TCRdb re-called the RT-PCR reads with MiXCR. The repertoire consists of approximately 200,000 distinct CDR3 sequences, with less than 45% occurring once and the leading ten covering 33%. Sequencing used blood, either unsorted or a sorted T cell fraction (not recorded which). These receptors came from a human donor who was either an allogeneic HSCT recipient or a stem cell or donor lymphocyte infusion donor (not recorded which). It is not recorded whose cells these are; they may come from a transplant donor.

This chain links TRBV12-3 or TRBV12-4 with TRBJ2-1, with 8 positions matching TRBD2. J lost 4 bases, V lost 5 bases, and 7 bases had no gene match. The CDR3 has 15 residues. CDR3 nucleotides: TGTGCCAGCAGTCACCCGCCTAGCGGGTACAATGAGCAGTTCTTC. This gives the protein CASSHPPSGYNEQFF.

This clonotype appeared a few times. The chain recombines TRBV24-1 with TRBJ2-3, with 8 positions matching TRBD1. This CDR3 is built from 16 residues. V trimming: 7 bases; J trimming: 2 bases; junction bases outside the gene matches: 10. CDR1 and CDR2 from the germline V gene are KGHDR and SFDVKD. CDR3 residues: CATRGTPGGPTDTQYF. In nucleotides, the CDR3 is TGTGCCACCAGGGGTACCCCAGGGGGCCCCACAGATACGCAGTATTTT.

This clonotype turned up a few times. The V gene is TRBV7-2, the J gene TRBJ1-4, with TRBD1 as a possible D gene (5 bases). Germline V gene sequence: CDR1 SGHTA, CDR2 FQGNSA. The CDR3 is 15 amino acids. Trimming left V 1 base short and J 7 bases short, with 13 bases between. CDR3 sequence (DNA): TGTGCCAGCAGCTTAGGAGGGGCGGAGGGTGAAAAACTGTTTTTT. Its translation: CASSLGGAEGEKLFF. Full variable domain (rest looked up from reference TRBV7-2 and TRBJ1-4): GAGVSQSPSNKVTEKGKDVELRCDPISGHTALYWYRQSLGQGLEFLIYFQGNSAPDKSGLPSDRFSAERTGGSVSTLTIQRTQQEDSAVYLCASSLGGAEGEKLFFGSGTQLSVL.

This clonotype has only a few counts. V gene TRBV4-3 combines with J gene TRBJ2-3; 8 nucleotides line up with TRBD2. Germline CDR1 and CDR2: LGHNA and YSLEER. The CDR3 has 16 residues. V shed 0 bases and J 4 bases; nucleotides not matched to a gene: 6. CDR3 region: CASSQDRGLVSDTQYF. The CDR3 DNA follows: TGCGCCAGCAGCCAAGATAGGGGACTAGTCTCAGATACGCAGTATTTT.